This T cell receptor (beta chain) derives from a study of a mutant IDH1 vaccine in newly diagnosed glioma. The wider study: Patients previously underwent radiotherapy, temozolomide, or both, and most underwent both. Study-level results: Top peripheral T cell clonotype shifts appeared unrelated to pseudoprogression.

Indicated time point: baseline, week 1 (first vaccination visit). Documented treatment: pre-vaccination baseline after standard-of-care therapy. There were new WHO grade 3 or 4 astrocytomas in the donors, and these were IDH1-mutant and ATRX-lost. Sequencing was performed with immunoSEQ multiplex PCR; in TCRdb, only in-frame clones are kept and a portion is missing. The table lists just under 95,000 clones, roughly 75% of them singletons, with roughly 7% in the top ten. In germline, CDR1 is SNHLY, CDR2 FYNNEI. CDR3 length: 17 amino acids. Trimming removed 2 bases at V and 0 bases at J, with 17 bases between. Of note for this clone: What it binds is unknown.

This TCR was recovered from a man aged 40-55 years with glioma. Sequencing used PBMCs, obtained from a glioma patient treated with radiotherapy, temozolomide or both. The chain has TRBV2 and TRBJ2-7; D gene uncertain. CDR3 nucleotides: TGTGCCAGCAGTGAAAAACCCTCAGGCGTTCCCTCCTACGAGCAGTACTTC. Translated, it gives CASSEKPSGVPSYEQYF.